This TCR beta chain was captured by sequencing in a study of early T cells in non-severe SARS-CoV-2 infection. Losses at the gene ends were 2 bases for V and 3 bases for J; bases not matched to a gene: 6. This CDR3 is 15 amino acids long. Germline CDR1 reads MNHEY; CDR2 reads SVGEGT. MiXCR, run by TCRdb on the 5' RACE reads, gives a single entry per CDR3 protein. The sample records fewer than 40,000 distinct CDR3 sequences, 5.5% to 7.5% being singletons. The sample consisted of whole blood. This chain connects TRBV6-2 or TRBV6-3 to TRBJ1-2, with 7 bases fitting TRBD1. The clonotype was recovered from an adult who was a healthcare worker with PCR-confirmed SARS-CoV-2 infection or an uninfected control (not recorded which). The CDR3 region is CASSYGGTVDYGYTF. The CDR3 region has the DNA TGTGCCAGCAGTTACGGTGGGACAGTGGACTATGGCTACACCTTC.